These T cell receptor beta chains were read from a single sample in a study of shared clonotypes between healthy human individuals. The table came from immunoSEQ multiplex PCR; TCRdb's copy has only in-frame clones and leaves some out. In the table there are about 2.4 million clones, over 85% of which are singletons. Sequenced input: naive CD4+ T cells from PBMCs. The origin of the receptors is a man between 18 and 35 years old in good health. Some clones in this sample may be carry-over from other donors' samples. Both conserved end residues are part of each CDR3. The D gene is left open where the match is weak. A clone size is listed for some rows: how often the clone was seen (once, few, many), or a class if it is expanded.

v_gene: TRBV10-3
abundance: .
j_gene: TRBJ1-2
d_gene: TRBD1
len: 13
CDR3aa: CAINQGEPYGYTF
CDR3nt: TGTGCCATCAACCAGGGGGAGCCTTATGGCTACACCTTC

v_gene: TRBV11-2
abundance: .
j_gene: TRBJ1-2
d_gene: .
len: 15
CDR3aa: CASSPQDGVDYGYTF
CDR3nt: TGTGCCAGCAGCCCGCAGGACGGGGTCGACTATGGCTACACCTTC

v_gene: TRBV2
abundance: .
j_gene: TRBJ1-1
d_gene: TRBD1
len: 14
CDR3aa: CASNTGARSTEAFF
CDR3nt: TGTGCCAGCAATACAGGGGCCCGGAGCACTGAAGCTTTCTTT

v_gene: TRBV30
abundance: once
j_gene: TRBJ2-5
d_gene: .
len: 11
CDR3aa: CAWTTGMTQYF
CDR3nt: TGTGCCTGGACTACGGGCATGACCCAGTACTTC

v_gene: TRBV7-2
abundance: few
j_gene: TRBJ2-1
d_gene: .
len: 13
CDR3aa: CASSPGLPNEQFF
CDR3nt: TGTGCCAGCAGCCCGGGACTGCCCAATGAGCAGTTCTTC

v_gene: TRBV29-1
abundance: .
j_gene: TRBJ1-2
d_gene: .
len: 13
CDR3aa: CSVVGQNVYGYTF
CDR3nt: TGCAGCGTCGTTGGACAGAATGTTTATGGCTACACCTTC

v_gene: TRBV7-2
abundance: .
j_gene: TRBJ2-2
d_gene: .
len: 13
CDR3aa: CASSLGAGGELFF
CDR3nt: TGTGCCAGCAGCTTAGGGGCGGGCGGGGAGCTGTTTTTT

v_gene: TRBV30
abundance: .
j_gene: TRBJ2-7
d_gene: TRBD1
len: 12
CDR3aa: CAWKQGAGEQYF
CDR3nt: TGTGCATGGAAACAGGGGGCAGGAGAGCAGTACTTC

v_gene: TRBV28
abundance: .
j_gene: TRBJ2-1
d_gene: .
len: 13
CDR3aa: CASSLRPFNEQFF
CDR3nt: TGTGCCAGCAGTTTAAGACCCTTCAATGAGCAGTTCTTC

v_gene: TRBV7-8
abundance: once
j_gene: TRBJ2-2
d_gene: .
len: 15
CDR3aa: CASSLGSGPPGELFF
CDR3nt: TGTGCCAGCAGCTTAGGATCGGGGCCTCCGGGGGAGCTGTTTTTT

v_gene: TRBV28
abundance: .
j_gene: TRBJ2-7
d_gene: .
len: 14
CDR3aa: CASSLGGGTNEQYF
CDR3nt: TGTGCCAGCAGTTTAGGCGGCGGGACCAACGAGCAGTACTTC

v_gene: TRBV5-1
abundance: few
j_gene: TRBJ1-1
d_gene: TRBD1
len: 13
CDR3aa: CASSSGGTAQAFF
CDR3nt: TGCGCCAGCAGCTCCGGTGGGACAGCGCAAGCTTTCTTT

v_gene: TRBV6-6
abundance: .
j_gene: TRBJ2-5
d_gene: .
len: 14
CDR3aa: CASSYWASQETQYF
CDR3nt: TGTGCCAGCAGTTATTGGGCTTCCCAAGAGACCCAGTACTTC

v_gene: TRBV15
abundance: .
j_gene: TRBJ1-4
d_gene: TRBD1
len: 15
CDR3aa: CATSRAGTGPEKLFF
CDR3nt: TGTGCCACCAGCAGAGCCGGGACAGGGCCTGAAAAACTGTTTTTT

v_gene: TRBV6-6
abundance: .
j_gene: TRBJ1-2
d_gene: .
len: 13
CDR3aa: CASSYRPSYGYTF
CDR3nt: TGTGCCAGCAGTTACAGACCCTCCTATGGCTACACCTTC

v_gene: TRBV30
abundance: .
j_gene: TRBJ2-5
d_gene: .
len: 12
CDR3aa: CAWGPSGETQYF
CDR3nt: TGTGCCTGGGGGCCCAGCGGGGAGACCCAGTACTTC

v_gene: TRBV10-3
abundance: .
j_gene: TRBJ2-7
d_gene: TRBD1
len: 13
CDR3aa: CAIRRQGGYEQYF
CDR3nt: TGTGCCATCAGAAGACAGGGGGGGTACGAGCAGTACTTC

v_gene: TRBV5-4
abundance: few
j_gene: TRBJ1-2
d_gene: .
len: 13
CDR3aa: CASSPEGPYGYTF
CDR3nt: TGTGCCAGCAGCCCCGAGGGGCCCTATGGCTACACCTTC

v_gene: TRBV18
abundance: .
j_gene: TRBJ2-7
d_gene: .
len: 14
CDR3aa: CASSLGPSSYEQYF
CDR3nt: TGTGCCAGCTCCCTGGGGCCGTCATCCTACGAGCAGTACTTC

v_gene: TRBV5-8
abundance: .
j_gene: TRBJ1-5
d_gene: .
len: 14
CDR3aa: CASSWGQPGQPQHF
CDR3nt: TGTGCCAGCAGCTGGGGGCAACCGGGGCAGCCCCAGCATTTT

v_gene: TRBV9
abundance: .
j_gene: TRBJ2-7
d_gene: .
len: 15
CDR3aa: CASSVGGADSYEQYF
CDR3nt: TGTGCCAGCAGCGTAGGGGGAGCGGACTCCTACGAGCAGTACTTC

v_gene: TRBV6-1
abundance: few
j_gene: TRBJ2-2
d_gene: TRBD2
len: 15
CDR3aa: CASSREPSGHGELFF
CDR3nt: TGTGCCAGCAGTCGAGAGCCTAGCGGACACGGGGAGCTGTTTTTT

v_gene: TRBV10-3
abundance: .
j_gene: TRBJ2-3
d_gene: TRBD2
len: 16
CDR3aa: CAIRDGLAGEADTQYF
CDR3nt: TGTGCCATCAGGGATGGACTAGCGGGAGAGGCAGATACGCAGTATTTT

v_gene: TRBV28
abundance: once
j_gene: TRBJ2-6
d_gene: .
len: 12
CDR3aa: CASSFGANVLTF
CDR3nt: TGTGCCAGCAGTTTTGGGGCGAACGTCCTGACTTTC

v_gene: TRBV27
abundance: .
j_gene: TRBJ2-1
d_gene: .
len: 13
CDR3aa: CASSLAGRNEQFF
CDR3nt: TGTGCCAGCAGTTTAGCGGGTCGGAATGAGCAGTTCTTC

v_gene: TRBV9
abundance: .
j_gene: TRBJ1-1
d_gene: .
len: 15
CDR3aa: CASSSHAGGRTEAFF
CDR3nt: TGTGCCAGCAGCTCCCACGCGGGGGGCCGCACTGAAGCTTTCTTT

v_gene: TRBV7-9
abundance: .
j_gene: TRBJ1-2
d_gene: .
len: 14
CDR3aa: CASSLVPAYYGYTF
CDR3nt: TGTGCCAGCAGCTTAGTACCAGCGTACTATGGCTACACCTTC

v_gene: TRBV7-9
abundance: .
j_gene: TRBJ2-7
d_gene: .
len: 14
CDR3aa: CASSRWDLTYEQYF
CDR3nt: TGTGCCAGCAGCAGATGGGACCTCACCTACGAGCAGTACTTC

v_gene: TRBV19
abundance: .
j_gene: TRBJ1-1
d_gene: .
len: 15
CDR3aa: CASSIDGQGGTEAFF
CDR3nt: TGTGCCAGTAGTATAGACGGCCAGGGCGGCACTGAAGCTTTCTTT

v_gene: TRBV9
abundance: .
j_gene: TRBJ2-5
d_gene: .
len: 13
CDR3aa: CASSAHGLETQYF
CDR3nt: TGTGCCAGCAGCGCCCACGGGTTAGAGACCCAGTACTTC

v_gene: TRBV10-3
abundance: .
j_gene: TRBJ1-1
d_gene: .
len: 15
CDR3aa: CAISVRRNGDTEAFF
CDR3nt: TGTGCCATCAGTGTGAGGAGGAACGGGGACACTGAAGCTTTCTTT

v_gene: TRBV6-1
abundance: .
j_gene: TRBJ2-7
d_gene: TRBD1
len: 14
CDR3aa: CASNRQGANYEQYF
CDR3nt: TGTGCCAGCAACCGACAGGGGGCTAATTACGAGCAGTACTTC

v_gene: TRBV11-2
abundance: .
j_gene: TRBJ1-4
d_gene: TRBD1
len: 14
CDR3aa: CASTRDRGGGKLFF
CDR3nt: TGTGCCAGCACCAGGGACAGGGGGGGTGGAAAACTGTTTTTT

v_gene: TRBV6-5
abundance: once
j_gene: TRBJ2-7
d_gene: .
len: 14
CDR3aa: CASGWSTTPYEQYF
CDR3nt: TGTGCCAGCGGGTGGAGCACTACTCCCTACGAGCAGTACTTC

v_gene: TRBV15
abundance: .
j_gene: TRBJ1-1
d_gene: .
len: 15
CDR3aa: CATSLPGGAVTEAFF
CDR3nt: TGTGCCACCAGCCTGCCGGGGGGCGCGGTGACTGAAGCTTTCTTT

v_gene: TRBV2
abundance: .
j_gene: TRBJ2-7
d_gene: .
len: 13
CDR3aa: CASEHLSAYEQYF
CDR3nt: TGTGCCAGCGAACATCTTAGTGCCTACGAGCAGTACTTC

v_gene: TRBV9
abundance: .
j_gene: TRBJ1-1
d_gene: .
len: 14
CDR3aa: CASSVDLANTEAFF
CDR3nt: TGTGCCAGCAGCGTAGATCTAGCGAACACTGAAGCTTTCTTT

v_gene: TRBV5-1
abundance: .
j_gene: TRBJ2-2
d_gene: TRBD2
len: 14
CDR3aa: CASSRASGTGELFF
CDR3nt: TGCGCCAGCAGCCGGGCTAGCGGTACCGGGGAGCTGTTTTTT

v_gene: TRBV7-2
abundance: .
j_gene: TRBJ1-2
d_gene: TRBD1
len: 14
CDR3aa: CASSLGQGSHGYTF
CDR3nt: TGTGCCAGCAGCCTCGGACAGGGTTCACATGGCTACACCTTC

v_gene: TRBV5-1
abundance: .
j_gene: TRBJ2-7
d_gene: .
len: 14
CDR3aa: CASSPGTRTYEQYF
CDR3nt: TGCGCCAGCAGCCCCGGGACTCGTACCTACGAGCAGTACTTC

v_gene: TRBV19
abundance: .
j_gene: TRBJ2-2
d_gene: TRBD1
len: 14
CDR3aa: CASSSDRGTGELFF
CDR3nt: TGTGCCAGTAGCTCAGACAGGGGCACCGGGGAGCTGTTTTTT

v_gene: TRBV6-6
abundance: .
j_gene: TRBJ2-1
d_gene: TRBD2
len: 14
CDR3aa: CASKTGGTNNEQFF
CDR3nt: TGTGCCAGCAAAACGGGAGGGACCAACAATGAGCAGTTCTTC

v_gene: TRBV6-1
abundance: .
j_gene: TRBJ2-3
d_gene: TRBD2
len: 15
CDR3aa: CASIREAGVTDTQYF
CDR3nt: TGTGCCAGCATAAGGGAAGCGGGAGTCACAGATACGCAGTATTTT

v_gene: TRBV7-3
abundance: .
j_gene: TRBJ2-1
d_gene: TRBD1
len: 14
CDR3aa: CASSSGQLYGEQFF
CDR3nt: TGTGCCAGCAGCTCGGGACAGCTTTATGGTGAGCAGTTCTTC

v_gene: TRBV7-3
abundance: .
j_gene: TRBJ2-1
d_gene: .
len: 16
CDR3aa: CASSPHQGGTYNEQFF
CDR3nt: TGTGCCAGCAGCCCACATCAGGGGGGGACCTACAATGAGCAGTTCTTC

v_gene: TRBV14
abundance: .
j_gene: TRBJ2-5
d_gene: TRBD1
len: 17
CDR3aa: CASSQERPKTGGETQYF
CDR3nt: TGTGCCAGCAGCCAAGAAAGACCTAAGACAGGGGGAGAGACCCAGTACTTC

v_gene: TRBV7-2
abundance: .
j_gene: TRBJ2-7
d_gene: .
len: 15
CDR3aa: CASSFGPGRDYEQYF
CDR3nt: TGTGCCAGCAGCTTTGGACCGGGACGCGACTACGAGCAGTACTTC

v_gene: TRBV27
abundance: .
j_gene: TRBJ2-1
d_gene: .
len: 14
CDR3aa: CASGPMGGYNEQFF
CDR3nt: TGTGCCAGCGGCCCTATGGGGGGTTACAATGAGCAGTTCTTC

v_gene: TRBV28
abundance: .
j_gene: TRBJ2-2
d_gene: TRBD1
len: 16
CDR3aa: CASSFPTPGQSGELFF
CDR3nt: TGTGCCAGCAGTTTCCCTACCCCGGGACAGTCCGGGGAGCTGTTTTTT

v_gene: TRBV7-9
abundance: .
j_gene: TRBJ2-3
d_gene: .
len: 16
CDR3aa: CASSLELAQRTDTQYF
CDR3nt: TGTGCCAGCAGCTTAGAACTAGCTCAACGCACAGATACGCAGTATTTT

v_gene: TRBV5-4
abundance: .
j_gene: TRBJ1-3
d_gene: .
len: 16
CDR3aa: CASSPSGTPRGNTIYF
CDR3nt: TGTGCCAGCAGCCCGTCCGGGACGCCGCGCGGAAACACCATATATTTT

v_gene: TRBV7-9
abundance: .
j_gene: TRBJ2-5
d_gene: .
len: 14
CDR3aa: CASSLQGVQETQYF
CDR3nt: TGTGCCAGCAGCCTACAGGGCGTCCAAGAGACCCAGTACTTC

v_gene: TRBV15
abundance: .
j_gene: TRBJ1-1
d_gene: .
len: 14
CDR3aa: CATSRDPENTEAFF
CDR3nt: TGTGCCACCAGCAGAGATCCGGAAAACACTGAAGCTTTCTTT

v_gene: TRBV7-6
abundance: .
j_gene: TRBJ2-2
d_gene: .
len: 14
CDR3aa: CASSLVLNTGELFF
CDR3nt: TGTGCCAGCAGCTTAGTATTGAACACCGGGGAGCTGTTTTTT